This T cell receptor beta chain was identified during a study of blood T cell repertoires in COVID-19. Overall study: COVID-19 samples from acute and convalescent phases originated in the United States, Italy and Spain. From T cells, B-cell-depleted T cells, or PBMCs came the material, which was cDNA or gDNA.

Participants were aged roughly 18 to 90 years, lived in roughly 25 US areas, and enrolled virtually. Assignment of participants to cohorts was predicated upon participant-reported clinical history. V was shortened by 4 bases and J by 8 bases, with 10 bases between the two germline ends. This CDR3 has 12 amino acids. CDR1 and CDR2 from the germline V gene are SGHNT and YYREEE (reference sequence). This table comes from immunoSEQ multiplex PCR, and its TCRdb copy is limited to in-frame clones, with some not included. The table includes about 400,000 clones, nearly 90% detected once. The clonotype originates from a woman in her thirties or forties with acute COVID-19. The sample consisted of PBMCs or T cells enriched from blood (not recorded which). This chain connects TRBV5-4 to TRBJ2-1; D may be TRBD1 (6 bases). The CDR3 here is CASSTDRYEQFF. For the CDR3, the DNA is TGTGCCAGCAGCACCGACAGGTATGAGCAGTTCTTC.